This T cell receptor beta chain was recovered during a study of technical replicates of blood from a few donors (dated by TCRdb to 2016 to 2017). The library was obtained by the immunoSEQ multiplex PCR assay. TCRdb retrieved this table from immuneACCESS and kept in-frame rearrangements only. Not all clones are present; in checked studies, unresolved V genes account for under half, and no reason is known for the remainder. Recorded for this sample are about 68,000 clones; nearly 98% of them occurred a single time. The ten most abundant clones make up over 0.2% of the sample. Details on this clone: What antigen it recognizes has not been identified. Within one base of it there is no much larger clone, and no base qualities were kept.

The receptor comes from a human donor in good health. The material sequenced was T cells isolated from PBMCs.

This receptor carries the CDR3 CASSYGQAKNTEAFF. The nucleotides read TGTGCCAGCAGTTACGGGCAGGCGAAGAACACTGAAGCTTTCTTT. This receptor chain uses TRBV6-6 and TRBJ1-1; there is no confident call for the D gene. Spanning cysteine to phenylalanine, the CDR3 consists of 15 amino acids. Only the CDR3 part of the read is kept: 45 bases, read in frame from the first base. V gives up 2 bases and J gives up 1 base, and the segment between their germline ends measures 11 bases. From the germline V gene (reference sequence), CDR1 is MNHNY and CDR2 is SVGAGI.